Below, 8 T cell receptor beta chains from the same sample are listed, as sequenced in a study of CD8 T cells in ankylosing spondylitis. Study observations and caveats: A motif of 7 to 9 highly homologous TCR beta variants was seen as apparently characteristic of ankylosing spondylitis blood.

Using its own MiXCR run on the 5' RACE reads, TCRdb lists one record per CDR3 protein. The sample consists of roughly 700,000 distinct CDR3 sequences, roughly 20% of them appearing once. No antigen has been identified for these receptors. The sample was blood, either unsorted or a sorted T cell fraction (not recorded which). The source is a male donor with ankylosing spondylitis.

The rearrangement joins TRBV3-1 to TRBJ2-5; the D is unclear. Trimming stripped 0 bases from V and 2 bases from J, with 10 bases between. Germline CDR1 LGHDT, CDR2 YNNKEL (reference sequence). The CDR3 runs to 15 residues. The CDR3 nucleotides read TGTGCCAGCAGCCAAGATCCCAGGAGACAAGAGACCCAGTACTTC. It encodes CASSQDPRRQETQYF.

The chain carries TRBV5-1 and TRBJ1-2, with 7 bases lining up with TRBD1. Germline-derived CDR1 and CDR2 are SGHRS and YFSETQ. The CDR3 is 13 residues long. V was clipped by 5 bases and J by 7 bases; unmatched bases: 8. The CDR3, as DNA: TGCGCCAGCAGGGAGACAGGGTCGGCTGGCTACACCTTC. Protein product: CASRETGSAGYTF.

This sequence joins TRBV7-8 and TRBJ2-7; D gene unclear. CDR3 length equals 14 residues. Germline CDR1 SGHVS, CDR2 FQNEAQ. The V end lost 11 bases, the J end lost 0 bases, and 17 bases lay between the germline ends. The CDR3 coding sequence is TGTGCCCGCGGTTTAGGGCGCCTCTCCTACGAGCAGTACTTC. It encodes CARGLGRLSYEQYF.

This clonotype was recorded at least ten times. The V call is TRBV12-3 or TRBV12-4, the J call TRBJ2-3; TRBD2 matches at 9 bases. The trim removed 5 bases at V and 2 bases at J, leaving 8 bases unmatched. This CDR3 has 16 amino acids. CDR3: CASSLEAGGLTDTQYF. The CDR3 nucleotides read TGTGCCAGCAGTCTTGAAGCGGGGGGACTCACAGATACGCAGTATTTT.

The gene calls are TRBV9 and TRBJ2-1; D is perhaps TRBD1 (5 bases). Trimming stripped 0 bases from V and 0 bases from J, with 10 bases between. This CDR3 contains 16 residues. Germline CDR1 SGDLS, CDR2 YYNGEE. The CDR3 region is CASSVGQGYSYNEQFF. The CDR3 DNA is TGTGCCAGCAGCGTAGGGCAGGGTTACTCCTACAATGAGCAGTTCTTC.

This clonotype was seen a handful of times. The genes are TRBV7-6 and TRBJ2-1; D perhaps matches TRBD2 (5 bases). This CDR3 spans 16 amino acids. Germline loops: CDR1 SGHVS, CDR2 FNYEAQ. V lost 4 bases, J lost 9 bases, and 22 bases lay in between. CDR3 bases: TGTGCCAGCAGCTCCGTGCGGAGTGAAGAGGGCGGTGAGCAGTTCTTC. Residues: CASSSVRSEEGGEQFF.

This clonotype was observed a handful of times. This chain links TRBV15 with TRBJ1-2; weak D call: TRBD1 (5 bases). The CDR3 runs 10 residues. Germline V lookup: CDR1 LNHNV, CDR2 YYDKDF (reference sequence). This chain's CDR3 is CGDGPKGYTF. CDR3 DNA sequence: TGTGGGGACGGCCCCAAAGGCTACACCTTC.

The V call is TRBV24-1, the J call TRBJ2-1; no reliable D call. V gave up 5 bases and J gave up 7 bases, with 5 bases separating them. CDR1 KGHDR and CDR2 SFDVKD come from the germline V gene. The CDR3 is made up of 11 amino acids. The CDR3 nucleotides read TGTGCCACCAGTGGACTTAATGAGCAGTTCTTC. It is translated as CATSGLNEQFF.